This T cell receptor beta chain was captured in a study of cytomegalovirus exposure and HLA in healthy donors. As for the study in general: A previous analysis identified fewer than 130 million unique TCR beta sequences derived from around 200 million T cells.

Vbeta (60) and Jbeta (13) primers were used in the PCR. Method: immunoSEQ multiplex PCR; TCRdb's copy keeps in-frame clones and lacks some. The sample yields approximately 160,000 clones, almost 85% seen once. The CDR3 has 15 amino acids. V lost 5 bases, J lost 5 bases, and 10 bases stayed unmatched. CDR1 and CDR2 (germline): MDHEN, SYDVKM. Participants comprised healthy donors of bone marrow. Study-level results: More clonal expansion characterized HLA-associated TCR beta chains than equally common others in a later analysis.

About this clone itself: Antigen: not known.

The rearrangement links TRBV28 to TRBJ2-5; 8 positions agree with TRBD2. Specimen: PBMCs. The clonotype comes from a boy aged 2 to 10 in good health and CMV-seronegative. The CDR3 bases are TGTGCCAGCAGTATACCACTAGCGGCGGCGGAGACCCAGTACTTC. Translated, it gives CASSIPLAAAETQYF.